These T cell receptor beta chains were read from a single sample in a study of blood T cell repertoires in COVID-19. TCRdb's table, derived via immunoSEQ multiplex PCR, lists solely in-frame clones and lacks some. Among some 70,000 clones listed, roughly 84% were seen once. Sequences were obtained from peripheral blood. Receptors originate from a man in his sixties or seventies with active or convalescent COVID-19. The CDR3 runs from the conserved cysteine through the conserved F or W. D genes are given only for firm matches. Expanded clones are given a class, and other clones once, few, many or no size at all.

v_call	d_call	clone_size	j_call	cdr3_aa	cdr3_nt
TRBV4-2	NA	NA	TRBJ2-3	CASSLPSTDTQYF	TGTGCCAGCAGCCTCCCTAGCACAGATACGCAGTATTTT
TRBV3-1/TRBV3-2	TRBD2	NA	TRBJ2-1	CASSQRGLAGGNEQFF	TGTGCCAGCAGCCAGCGGGGACTAGCGGGAGGGAATGAGCAGTTCTTC
TRBV3-1/TRBV3-2	TRBD1	NA	TRBJ2-4	CASSLGTGNNIQYF	TGTGCCAGCAGCCTGGGGACAGGGAATAACATTCAGTACTTC
TRBV11-2	NA	few	TRBJ1-2	CASSLGGWGANYGYTF	TGTGCCAGCAGCTTAGGTGGATGGGGAGCTAACTATGGCTACACCTTC
TRBV29-1	NA	NA	TRBJ1-1	CSVAVTEAFF	TGCAGCGTTGCGGTCACTGAAGCTTTCTTT
TRBV6-4	NA	NA	TRBJ2-1	CASSDSEETEQFF	TGTGCCAGCAGTGACTCTGAGGAAACGGAGCAGTTCTTC
TRBV19	NA	NA	TRBJ1-5	CASGWSNQPQHF	TGTGCCAGCGGTTGGAGTAATCAGCCCCAGCATTTT
TRBV19	NA	NA	TRBJ2-1	CASSQRGSPEQFF	TGTGCCAGTAGTCAAAGGGGCAGTCCTGAGCAGTTCTTC
TRBV5-1	TRBD1	NA	TRBJ2-7	CASSRDRVNYEQYF	TGCGCCAGCAGCAGGGACAGGGTTAACTACGAGCAGTACTTC
TRBV9	NA	NA	TRBJ2-1	CASSPHRDFEQFF	TGTGCCAGCAGCCCCCACCGGGACTTTGAGCAGTTCTTC
TRBV11-3	NA	NA	TRBJ2-1	CASALGRSSDEQFF	TGTGCCAGCGCCCTGGGCAGGAGTAGCGATGAGCAGTTCTTC
TRBV29-1	TRBD1	NA	TRBJ1-5	CSVGDRGRKSNQPQHF	TGCAGCGTTGGGGACAGGGGGCGAAAAAGCAATCAGCCCCAGCATTTT
TRBV27	NA	NA	TRBJ1-5	CASSLISGQPQHF	TGTGCCAGCAGTTTAATTTCGGGGCAGCCCCAGCATTTT
TRBV28	NA	once	TRBJ1-5	CASSSLGGGKPQHF	TGTGCCAGCAGTTCCTTGGGGGGAGGGAAGCCCCAGCATTTT
TRBV5-8	TRBD2	NA	TRBJ2-1	CASSLRLWAGGTLNEQFF	TGTGCCAGCAGCTTGCGGCTTTGGGCGGGAGGCACCCTAAATGAGCAGTTCTTC
TRBV7-3	TRBD2	NA	TRBJ2-1	CASSLFSGQYNEQFF	TGTGCCAGCAGCTTATTTAGCGGGCAGTACAATGAGCAGTTCTTC
TRBV7-2	NA	NA	TRBJ1-4	CASSLDISGEKLFF	TGTGCCAGCAGCCTGGACATTTCTGGTGAAAAACTGTTTTTT
TRBV30	NA	NA	TRBJ1-6	CAWSLAVSPLHF	TGTGCCTGGAGTCTAGCCGTCTCACCCCTCCACTTT
TRBV29-1	NA	NA	TRBJ2-7	CSAVLGSYEQYF	TGCAGCGCCGTCCTGGGGAGCTACGAGCAGTACTTC
TRBV28	TRBD1	NA	TRBJ1-2	CASSWGQGAYGYTF	TGTGCCAGCAGTTGGGGACAGGGGGCCTATGGCTACACCTTC
TRBV3-1/TRBV3-2	NA	few	TRBJ1-2	CASSQADRSNYGYTF	TGTGCCAGCAGCCAAGCAGACAGGAGTAACTATGGCTACACCTTC
TRBV12-3/TRBV12-4	NA	once	TRBJ2-2	CASSEGYTGELFF	TGTGCCAGCAGTGAGGGATACACCGGGGAGCTGTTTTTT